This is a list of T cell receptor beta chains from one sample in a study of regulatory T cells in long-lasting Graves disease. TCRdb passed the multiplex PCR reads through MiXCR, listing each CDR3 protein once. The data show approximately 350,000 distinct CDR3 sequences, 10% to 15% seen once. These same data were also listed under a study on T cells in Graves' hyperthyroidism and ophthalmopathy.

Sequenced here: peripheral blood mononuclear cells (PBMCs), sampled at new diagnosis, from a patient treated with antithyroid drugs. The receptors shown here come from a woman younger than 30 with Graves disease. CDR3s include the opening cysteine and the closing phenylalanine or tryptophan. A D gene is named only where the DNA matches it firmly. The listing skips clone size in some rows; elsewhere it reads once, few, many or a size class.

J	D	size	V	CDR3	DNA
TRBJ1-2	.	.	TRBV5-1	CASSLDAGLRRYGYTF	TGCGCCAGCAGCTTGGACGCGGGCTTAAGGCGCTATGGCTACACCTTC
TRBJ2-4	TRBD1	few	TRBV11-3	CASSLRQGNIPYF	TGTGCCAGCAGCTTAAGACAGGGAAACATTCCGTACTTC
TRBJ1-1	.	few	TRBV9	CASSVEALGNTEAFF	TGTGCCAGCAGCGTAGAAGCCCTGGGGAACACTGAAGCTTTCTTT
TRBJ2-1	TRBD2	.	TRBV19	CASIDGGINEQFF	TGTGCCAGTATAGACGGGGGGATCAATGAGCAGTTCTTC
TRBJ1-1	TRBD1	many	TRBV6-1	CASRFDRGRNTEAFF	TGTGCCAGCAGATTCGACAGGGGAAGGAACACTGAAGCTTTCTTT
TRBJ1-5	.	.	TRBV6-9	CASSSWNNQPQHF	TGTGCCAGCAGTTCCTGGAATAATCAGCCCCAGCATTTT
TRBJ2-3	TRBD2	many	TRBV11-3	CASSWGAGGTDTQYF	TGTGCCAGCAGCTGGGGAGCGGGGGGCACAGATACGCAGTATTTT
TRBJ1-5	TRBD1	many	TRBV12-3/TRBV12-4	CASSFLQGVNQPQHF	TGTGCCAGCAGTTTCTTACAGGGGGTCAACCAGCCCCAGCATTTT
TRBJ1-4	.	many	TRBV6-1	CASRVDIADEKLFF	TGTGCCAGCAGAGTAGACATAGCGGATGAAAAACTGTTTTTT
TRBJ2-3	.	few	TRBV14	CASSQEGTVHDFTDTQYF	TGTGCCAGCAGCCAAGAAGGGACCGTACATGATTTCACAGATACGCAGTATTTT
TRBJ2-3	.	few	TRBV6-1	CASRLFLGQDTQYF	TGTGCCAGCAGGCTCTTCTTAGGACAAGATACGCAGTATTTT
TRBJ2-1	.	many	TRBV2	CASRETGYNEQFF	TGTGCCAGCAGAGAGACGGGGTACAATGAGCAGTTCTTC
TRBJ2-1	.	many	TRBV2	CASRSGTGGNEQFF	TGTGCCAGCAGATCAGGGACTGGGGGCAATGAGCAGTTCTTC
TRBJ1-4	TRBD1	many	TRBV28	CASSPLGTGGEKLFF	TGTGCCAGCAGCCCTTTGGGGACAGGGGGCGAAAAACTGTTTTTT
TRBJ1-1	.	many	TRBV10-1	CASSDWDLIKYTEAFF	TGCGCCAGCAGTGACTGGGATCTAATCAAATACACTGAAGCTTTCTTT
TRBJ1-1	.	many	TRBV11-2	CASSPIPRTLNTEAFF	TGTGCCAGCAGCCCTATCCCGCGTACATTGAACACTGAAGCTTTCTTT
TRBJ2-3	.	few	TRBV6-2/TRBV6-3	CASSYSARERDTQYF	TGTGCCAGCAGTTACTCTGCCAGGGAACGGGATACGCAGTATTTT
TRBJ1-5	.	many	TRBV20-1	CSAREQGDLPQHF	TGCAGTGCTAGGGAACAGGGAGATCTGCCCCAGCATTTT
TRBJ2-1	.	many	TRBV2	CASTSSGDEQFF	TGTGCCAGCACATCCTCGGGAGACGAGCAGTTCTTC
TRBJ1-4	.	many	TRBV28	CANSSPAVQSIEEKLFF	TGTGCCAACAGTTCCCCCGCCGTACAGTCGATTGAGGAAAAACTGTTTTTT
TRBJ2-3	.	many	TRBV20-1	CSALRQMMVTDTQYF	TGCAGTGCCCTAAGACAGATGATGGTGACAGATACGCAGTATTTT
TRBJ1-2	.	few	TRBV3-1	CASSQGSSPVYGYTF	TGTGCCAGCAGCCAGGGTTCCAGTCCCGTCTATGGCTACACCTTC
TRBJ2-4	.	many	TRBV7-8	CASSLLTGEVNIQYF	TGTGCCAGCAGCCTTCTGACGGGGGAAGTAAACATTCAGTACTTC
TRBJ1-1	.	few	TRBV7-6	CASSLRPTGLTEAFF	TGTGCCAGCAGCCTGCGACCCACAGGGCTCACTGAAGCTTTCTTT
TRBJ2-2	TRBD2	many	TRBV27	CASSYFSGGPGELFF	TGTGCCAGCAGTTACTTTTCGGGAGGTCCCGGGGAGCTGTTTTTT
TRBJ1-2	.	few	TRBV10-3	CATGVGGSHPYGYTF	TGTGCCACCGGCGTGGGGGGGTCGCACCCTTATGGCTACACCTTC
TRBJ2-5	TRBD2	many	TRBV6-2/TRBV6-3	CASSYSISGLASTQETQYF	TGTGCCAGCAGTTACTCGATCTCCGGACTAGCGTCGACTCAAGAGACCCAGTACTTC
TRBJ1-1	.	many	TRBV7-2	CASSERGPLNTEAFF	TGTGCCAGCAGCGAGAGGGGACCCCTGAACACTGAAGCTTTCTTT
TRBJ2-2	.	few	TRBV7-8	CASSLFSPTGELFF	TGTGCCAGCAGCTTATTCAGTCCCACCGGGGAGCTGTTTTTT
TRBJ2-7	TRBD2	.	TRBV19	CASRRTSGYSSYEQYF	TGTGCCAGTAGACGGACTAGCGGGTACTCCTCCTACGAGCAGTACTTC
TRBJ1-1	.	many	TRBV29-1	CSAFLQRVNTEAFF	TGCAGCGCCTTTTTACAGAGAGTGAACACTGAAGCTTTCTTT
TRBJ2-7	.	many	TRBV29-1	CSAKDGYEQYF	TGCAGCGCCAAGGACGGATACGAGCAGTACTTC
TRBJ2-4	.	many	TRBV6-5	CASSYSGPLAKNIQYF	TGTGCCAGCAGTTATTCCGGTCCCCTAGCCAAAAACATTCAGTACTTC
TRBJ2-1	TRBD2	many	TRBV7-9	CASSRTPLAGLYNEQFF	TGTGCCAGCAGCCGGACCCCCTTAGCGGGACTATACAATGAGCAGTTCTTC
TRBJ2-3	TRBD2	.	TRBV20-1	CSAGGLAGGADTQYF	TGCAGTGCCGGGGGACTAGCGGGGGGGGCAGATACGCAGTATTTT
TRBJ2-2	.	many	TRBV28	CASSPHPVNTGELFF	TGTGCCAGCAGTCCCCACCCGGTCAACACCGGGGAGCTGTTTTTT
TRBJ2-1	.	few	TRBV20-1	CSARDSNMGDEQFF	TGCAGTGCTAGAGACAGTAATATGGGCGATGAGCAGTTCTTC
TRBJ1-5	.	.	TRBV25-1	CASSEDWGGNQPQHF	TGTGCCAGCAGTGAGGACTGGGGGGGCAATCAGCCCCAGCATTTT
TRBJ1-1	.	.	TRBV4-1	CASSQKGGRTEAFF	TGCGCCAGCAGCCAGAAGGGAGGGAGGACTGAAGCTTTCTTT
TRBJ1-2	.	many	TRBV7-9	CASSLGHFFYGYTF	TGTGCCAGCAGCCTCGGACACTTCTTCTATGGCTACACCTTC
TRBJ2-6	.	few	TRBV7-3	CASSSGQPWGANVLTF	TGTGCCAGCAGCTCCGGACAGCCCTGGGGGGCCAACGTCCTGACTTTC
TRBJ2-1	TRBD2	many	TRBV12-5	CASGSHGTSGSYEQFF	TGTGCTAGTGGTTCTCACGGGACTAGCGGGAGTTATGAGCAGTTCTTC
TRBJ1-2	.	few	TRBV11-2	CASSLDGDGYTF	TGTGCCAGCAGCTTAGATGGGGATGGCTACACCTTC
TRBJ2-1	.	.	TRBV7-3	CASSYRVEGANEQFF	TGTGCCAGCAGCTACCGGGTGGAGGGAGCCAATGAGCAGTTCTTC
TRBJ2-7	.	many	TRBV7-8	CASGSGYEQYF	TGTGCCAGCGGCTCCGGTTACGAGCAGTACTTC
TRBJ2-2	TRBD2	few	TRBV7-9	CASSYPGGNTGELFF	TGTGCCAGCAGCTACCCGGGGGGAAACACCGGGGAGCTGTTTTTT
TRBJ2-6	.	few	TRBV27	CASSLLAGVSGANVLTF	TGTGCCAGCAGTTTACTGGCAGGGGTTAGTGGGGCCAACGTCCTGACTTTC
TRBJ1-4	TRBD1	many	TRBV6-2/TRBV6-3	CASSNDRGQGEKLFF	TGTGCCAGCAGTAACGACAGGGGGCAGGGAGAAAAACTGTTTTTT
TRBJ2-7	.	.	TRBV28	CASRGYRSPYEQYF	TGTGCCAGCAGGGGCTACAGGAGTCCCTACGAGCAGTACTTC
TRBJ2-5	.	many	TRBV20-1	CSARGGRRAQYF	TGCAGTGCTAGAGGGGGGCGTCGGGCCCAGTACTTC
TRBJ2-3	TRBD2	many	TRBV20-1	CSARDRGSGRAMTDTQYF	TGCAGTGCTAGAGATCGGGGTAGCGGGAGGGCGATGACAGATACGCAGTATTTT
TRBJ1-1	.	many	TRBV30	CAWSVEGSTEAFF	TGTGCCTGGAGTGTTGAGGGCTCCACTGAAGCTTTCTTT
TRBJ2-2	.	.	TRBV18	CASPPENRNTGELFF	TGTGCCAGCCCGCCTGAGAATAGGAACACCGGGGAGCTGTTTTTT